This T cell receptor (beta chain) was profiled in a study of human T cells and chemical hapten exposure. Across the study: Weekly scalp doses of diphenylcyclopropenone were given to patients during the approximately 25-week study.

Time point defined: pre-sensitization, week 0. Treatment indicated: therapeutic diphenylcyclopropenone sensitization with weekly scalp DPC. The library labeled individual cDNA molecules by adding unique molecular identifiers to them. In TCRdb, the RACE reads were re-called with MiXCR into one record per CDR3 protein. The data contain 45,000 to 60,000 distinct CDR3 sequences, 9.4% of them seen just once; the ten biggest clones take up 13% to 15%. CDR3 length: 16 amino acids. Per germline, CDR1 MNHEY and CDR2 SVGAGI. Trimming removed 5 bases from V and 4 bases from J; junction bases left unmatched: 8. This clonotype rates as medium-sized.

Sample: whole blood, taken in connection with sensitization to the hapten diphenylcyclopropenone (DPC). The chain has TRBV6-5 and TRBJ2-3; 11 nucleotides line up with TRBD2. The receptor was derived from a woman aged 40 to 50 with alopecia areata. Some clones in this sample may be carry-over from other donors' samples. The CDR3 sequence: CASSPSVAGGADTQYF. The DNA for the CDR3 is TGTGCCAGCAGTCCCTCCGTAGCGGGGGGGGCAGATACGCAGTATTTT.